This T cell receptor beta chain stems from a study of cytomegalovirus exposure and HLA in healthy donors. Broader study findings: Apparent HLA restriction characterized most CMV-associated TCR beta chains in a later analysis. A later analysis linked a missense DCLRE1C variant to TCR beta V- and J-gene trimming. Likely technical artifact: a cluster of highly shared sequence variants. An Asian-associated ancestry cluster reportedly showed fewer N-insertions than the approximately 600-donor mean in a later analysis.

Concerning this clone: Its antigen remains unidentified.

PCR involved 60 Vbeta and 13 Jbeta primers. The table came from immunoSEQ multiplex PCR; TCRdb's copy has only in-frame clones and leaves some out. Of around 110,000 clones listed, about 80% were seen once; the top ten hold around 4.3%. CDR1 is SGHTA, CDR2 FQGNSA, per germline. V was clipped by 10 bases and J by 4 bases, with 19 bases between them. The CDR3 runs to 14 residues. Sequencing was done on a sample of PBMCs. This clonotype originated in a man aged 25 to 40 in good health and CMV-seropositive. The V call is TRBV7-2, the J call TRBJ1-2; D possibly corresponds to TRBD1 (5 bases). In DNA form, the CDR3 reads TGTGCCATCATGTTTTCGGGGGTCGGCTATGGCTACACCTTC. It encodes CAIMFSGVGYGYTF.